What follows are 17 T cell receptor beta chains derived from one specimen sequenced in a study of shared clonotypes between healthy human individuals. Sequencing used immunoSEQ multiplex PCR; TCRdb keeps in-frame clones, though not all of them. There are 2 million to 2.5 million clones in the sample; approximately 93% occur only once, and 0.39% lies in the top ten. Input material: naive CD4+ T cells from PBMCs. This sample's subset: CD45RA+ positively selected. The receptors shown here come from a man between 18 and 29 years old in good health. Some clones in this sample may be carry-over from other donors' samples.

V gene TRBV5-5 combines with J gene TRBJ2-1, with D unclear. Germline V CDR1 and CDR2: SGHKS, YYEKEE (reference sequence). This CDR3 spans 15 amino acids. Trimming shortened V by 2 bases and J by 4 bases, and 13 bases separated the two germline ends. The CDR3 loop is CASSLDLTLYNEQFF. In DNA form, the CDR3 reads TGTGCCAGCAGCTTAGACCTCACCCTTTACAATGAGCAGTTCTTC.

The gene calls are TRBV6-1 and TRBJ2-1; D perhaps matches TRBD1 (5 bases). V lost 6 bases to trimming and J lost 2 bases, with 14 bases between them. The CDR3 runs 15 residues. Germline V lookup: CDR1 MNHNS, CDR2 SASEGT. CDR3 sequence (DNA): TGTGCCAGCAGCCCGAATGGCAGGGCCTACAATGAGCAGTTCTTC. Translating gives CASSPNGRAYNEQFF.

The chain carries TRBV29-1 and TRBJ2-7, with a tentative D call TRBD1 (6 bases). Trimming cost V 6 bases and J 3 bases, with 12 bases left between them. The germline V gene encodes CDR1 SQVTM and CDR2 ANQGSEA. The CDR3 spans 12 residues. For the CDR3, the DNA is TGCAGCGTATTCGGGACACACTACGAGCAGTACTTC. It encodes CSVFGTHYEQYF.

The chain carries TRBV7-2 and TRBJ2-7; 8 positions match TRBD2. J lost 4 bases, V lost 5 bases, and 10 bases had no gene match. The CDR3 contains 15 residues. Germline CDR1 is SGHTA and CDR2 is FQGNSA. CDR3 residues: CASSVSGSRVYEQYF. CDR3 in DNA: TGTGCCAGCAGCGTAAGCGGGAGTCGCGTGTACGAGCAGTACTTC.

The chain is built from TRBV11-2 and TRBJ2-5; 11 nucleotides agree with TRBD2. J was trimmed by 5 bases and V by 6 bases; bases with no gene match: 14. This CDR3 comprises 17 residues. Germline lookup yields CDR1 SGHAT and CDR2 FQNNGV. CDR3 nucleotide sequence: TGTGCCAGCAGACCAATAGCGGGAGGGCATCGGGAGGAGACCCAGTACTTC. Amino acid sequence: CASRPIAGGHREETQYF.

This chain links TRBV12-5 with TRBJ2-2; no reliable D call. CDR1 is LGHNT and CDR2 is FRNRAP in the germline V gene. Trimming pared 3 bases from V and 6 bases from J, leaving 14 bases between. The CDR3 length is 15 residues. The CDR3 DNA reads TGTGCTAGTGGTTTTTCGGGTAAAGGCCCCGGGGAGCTGTTTTTT. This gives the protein CASGFSGKGPGELFF.

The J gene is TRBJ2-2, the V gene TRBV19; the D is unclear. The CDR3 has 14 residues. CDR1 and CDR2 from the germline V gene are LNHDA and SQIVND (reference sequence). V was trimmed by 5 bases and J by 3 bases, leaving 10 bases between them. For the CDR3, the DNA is TGTGCCAGTAGTTTTCAGTACTACACCGGGGAGCTGTTTTTT. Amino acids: CASSFQYYTGELFF.

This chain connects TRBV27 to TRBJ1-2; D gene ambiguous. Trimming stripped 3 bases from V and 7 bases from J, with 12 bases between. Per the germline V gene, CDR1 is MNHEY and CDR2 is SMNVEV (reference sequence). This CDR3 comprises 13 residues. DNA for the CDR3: TGTGCCAGCAGTTTCAGACCGCTCCTTGGCTACACCTTC. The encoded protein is CASSFRPLLGYTF.

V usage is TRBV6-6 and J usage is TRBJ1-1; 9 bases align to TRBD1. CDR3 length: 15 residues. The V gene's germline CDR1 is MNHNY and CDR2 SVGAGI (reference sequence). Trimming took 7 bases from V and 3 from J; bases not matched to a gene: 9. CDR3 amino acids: CASTLGQGWDTEAFF. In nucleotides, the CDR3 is TGTGCCAGCACCCTAGGACAGGGGTGGGACACTGAAGCTTTCTTT.

The DNA for the CDR3 is TGTGCCAGCTCACCAATGGCGGGAGAGGCCTCATACCGGGAGCTGTTTTTT. The encoded protein is CASSPMAGEASYRELFF. The chain uses TRBV18 and TRBJ2-2; 7 bases fit TRBD2. This CDR3 is 17 amino acids long. The germline gives CDR1 KGHSH, CDR2 LQKENI. V gave up 2 bases and J gave up 9 bases; unmatched junction bases: 15.

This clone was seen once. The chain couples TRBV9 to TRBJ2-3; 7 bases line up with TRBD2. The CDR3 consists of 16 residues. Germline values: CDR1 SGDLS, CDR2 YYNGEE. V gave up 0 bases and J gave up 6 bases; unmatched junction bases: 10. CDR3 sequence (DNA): TGTGCCAGCAGCGTAGATAGGACTAGGGACCCGGATACGCAGTATTTT. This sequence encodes CASSVDRTRDPDTQYF.

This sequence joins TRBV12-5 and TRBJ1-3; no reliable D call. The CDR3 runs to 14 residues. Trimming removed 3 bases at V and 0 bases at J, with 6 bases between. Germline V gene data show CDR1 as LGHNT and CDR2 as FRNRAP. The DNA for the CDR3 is TGTGCTAGTGGTTTCTCCGGCTCTGGAAACACCATATATTTT. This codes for CASGFSGSGNTIYF.

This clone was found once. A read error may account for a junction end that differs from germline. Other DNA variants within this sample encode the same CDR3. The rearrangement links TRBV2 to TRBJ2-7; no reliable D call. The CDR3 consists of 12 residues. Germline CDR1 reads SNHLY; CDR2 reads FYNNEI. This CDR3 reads CASREETYEQYF. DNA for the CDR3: TGTGCCAGCAGGGAAGAAACCTACGAGCAGTACTTC.

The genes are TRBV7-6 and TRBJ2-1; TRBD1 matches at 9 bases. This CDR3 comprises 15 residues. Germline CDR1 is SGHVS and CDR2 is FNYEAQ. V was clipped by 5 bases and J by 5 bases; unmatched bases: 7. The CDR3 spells CASSRGQGSNNEQFF. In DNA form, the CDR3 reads TGTGCCAGCAGCAGGGGACAGGGAAGTAACAATGAGCAGTTCTTC.

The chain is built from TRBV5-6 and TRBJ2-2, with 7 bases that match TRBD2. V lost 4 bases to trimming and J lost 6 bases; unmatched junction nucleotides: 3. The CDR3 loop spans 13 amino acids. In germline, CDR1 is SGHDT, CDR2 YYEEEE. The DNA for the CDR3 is TGTGCCAGCAGCCTACGGGAGGCCGGGGAGCTGTTTTTT. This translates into CASSLREAGELFF.

In DNA form, the CDR3 reads TGTGCCAGCAGTAACGGCGGAGGGTTAGAGACCCAGTACTTC. Protein sequence: CASSNGGGLETQYF. The gene calls are TRBV7-9 and TRBJ2-5; perhaps TRBD2 as D (6 bases). V lost 6 bases and J 4 bases, leaving 15 bases between the germline ends. CDR1 is SEHNR and CDR2 is FQNEAQ in the germline V gene (reference sequence). The CDR3 runs to 14 residues. Using reference TRBV7-9 and TRBJ2-5 for the parts outside the CDR3, the full variable domain is DTGVSQNPRHKITKRGQNVTFRCDPISEHNRLYWYRQTLGQGPEFLTYFQNEAQLEKSRLLSDRFSAERPKGSFSTLEIQRTEQGDSAMYLCASSNGGGLETQYFGPGTRLLVL.

The CDR3 protein is CSVEVFPNEQFF. CDR3 coding DNA: TGCAGCGTTGAAGTCTTCCCCAATGAGCAGTTCTTC. The rearrangement links TRBV29-1 to TRBJ2-1; no reliable D call. CDR1 is SQVTM, CDR2 ANQGSEA, per germline. CDR3 length: 12 amino acids. Trimming pared 1 base from V and 6 bases from J, leaving 7 bases between.